The source of this T cell receptor beta chain is a study of blood T cell repertoires in COVID-19. The overall study: The United States, Italy and Spain provided the acute and convalescent COVID-19 samples. In each case, the material was cDNA or gDNA derived from T cells, B-cell-depleted T cells, or PBMCs.

This clone showed up just once. Original data processing: Amplifying reference gene primers gave estimates of nucleated cell counts. The table came from immunoSEQ multiplex PCR; TCRdb's copy has only in-frame clones and leaves some out. V, J and clone size reflect that table, while D and trimming were determined from the DNA. The sample includes tens of thousands of clones, less than 85% of them seen just once. The sample taken for sequencing was peripheral blood. The clonotype comes from a man between 60 and 70 years old with acute or convalescent COVID-19.

The CDR3 is CAWSATDYNQPQHF. The DNA of the CDR3 is TGTGCCTGGAGTGCGACAGATTATAATCAGCCCCAGCATTTT. This rearrangement joins TRBV30 to TRBJ1-5, with D possibly being TRBD1 (5 bases). The V gene's germline CDR1 is GTSNPN and CDR2 SVGIG (reference sequence). The CDR3 extends over 14 amino acids. Trimming removed 1 base from V and 4 bases from J, with 11 bases in between.